This T cell receptor (beta chain) was captured in a study of shared clonotypes between healthy human individuals. Findings and limits, study-wide: Rarefaction indicated that sorted-subset sequencing remained incomplete although depth was large. In general, naive subsets displayed greater estimated richness than memory subsets did.

As to this clone: Its antigen is unidentified.

The germline V gene encodes CDR1 SGHAT and CDR2 FQNNGV. The CDR3 contains 15 residues. With V trimmed by 5 bases and J by 6 bases, 10 bases remained unmatched. The method was immunoSEQ multiplex PCR; TCRdb's version includes in-frame clones alone and lacks a portion of them. Of 1.4 million to 1.5 million clones in the sample, over 95% were seen once. The investigators split CD4+ cells into a CD45RA+ naive subset and a CD45RA-negative memory subset. The specimen was naive CD4+ T cells sorted from blood. Subset here: CD45RA+ positively selected. The receptor was derived from a young man in good health. V and J are TRBV11-2 and TRBJ2-1; 7 bases match TRBD2. CDR3 DNA sequence: TGTGCCAGCAGCCCGCTTCGGACTAGGGGCAATGAGCAGTTCTTC. Amino acid sequence: CASSPLRTRGNEQFF. Drawing the rest from reference TRBV11-2 and TRBJ2-1, the complete variable domain is EAGVAQSPRYKIIEKRQSVAFWCNPISGHATLYWYQQILGQGPKLLIQFQNNGVVDDSQLPKDRFSAERLKGVDSTLKIQPAKLEDSAVYLCASSPLRTRGNEQFFGPGTRLTVL.